The 28 T cell receptor beta chains below come from one sample, sequenced in a study of blood T cell repertoires in COVID-19. Profiling relied on immunoSEQ multiplex PCR, and the TCRdb table lists in-frame clones only, not all of them. The sample holds 210,000 or so clones, 70% to 90% seen once. Sequencing was done on a sample of peripheral blood. Receptors originate from a young man with COVID-19, enrolled during active disease.

The rearrangement joins TRBV7-2 to TRBJ2-2; perhaps TRBD2 as D (6 bases). Germline V gives CDR1 SGHTA, CDR2 FQGNSA. The CDR3 length is 16 residues. With 6 bases removed from V and 2 bases from J, the gap between germline ends came to 16 bases. DNA for the CDR3: TGTGCCAGCAGATCTAGAGGGAGGACCAACACCGGGGAGCTGTTTTTT. This translates into CASRSRGRTNTGELFF.

V and J are TRBV6-5 and TRBJ1-2; TRBD1 is a possible D gene (6 bases). The ends were cut back, 2 bases at V and 6 bases at J, with 13 bases in the middle. CDR1 is MNHEY, CDR2 SVGAGI, per germline. The CDR3 is 14 residues long. As DNA, the CDR3 is TGTGCCAGCAGTTACCGAACAGGGCTGAATGGCTACACCTTC. As protein: CASSYRTGLNGYTF.

This clone showed up just a few times. The CDR3 sequence: CASGLAGSYNEQFF. DNA of the CDR3: TGTGCCTCTGGACTAGCGGGGTCCTACAATGAGCAGTTCTTC. This chain connects TRBV10-3 to TRBJ2-1; 12 bases align to TRBD2. CDR1 and CDR2 from the germline V gene are ENHRY and SYGVKD. The CDR3 is 14 residues long. The V segment lost 11 bases and the J segment 1 base; nucleotides outside the gene matches: 3.

V gene TRBV6-6 combines with J gene TRBJ2-1; TRBD2 agrees at 12 bases. V gave up 7 bases and J gave up 10 bases; unmatched junction bases: 8. The CDR3 is 14 residues long. Germline CDR1 and CDR2: MNHNY and SVGAGI (reference sequence). CDR3: CASTDPGLAGEQFF. For the CDR3, the DNA is TGTGCCAGCACCGATCCGGGACTAGCGGGCGAGCAGTTCTTC.

The chain joins TRBV19 to TRBJ1-4; unclear D gene. This CDR3 region has 14 residues. Looked up from germline, CDR1 is LNHDA and CDR2 is SQIVND (reference sequence). Between the trimmed V and J ends, which lost 4 bases and 1 base, there was a span of 7 bases. The CDR3 spells CASSKAGTNEKLFF. The CDR3 coding sequence is TGTGCCAGTAGTAAGGCGGGAACTAATGAAAAACTGTTTTTT.

The chain links TRBV2 to TRBJ2-3; 11 positions agree with TRBD2. J was trimmed by 4 bases and V by 7 bases; bases with no gene match: 7. This CDR3 comprises 15 residues. Per germline, CDR1 SNHLY and CDR2 FYNNEI. In DNA form, the CDR3 reads TGTGCCAGCACCATTCTAGCGGGGGGATCAGATACGCAGTATTTT. Amino acid sequence: CASTILAGGSDTQYF. The full variable domain, completed using reference TRBV2 and TRBJ2-3, is EPEVTQTPSHQVTQMGQEVILRCVPISNHLYFYWYRQILGQKVEFLVSFYNNEISEKSEIFDDQFSVERPDGSNFTLKIRSTKLEDSAMYFCASTILAGGSDTQYFGPGTRLTVL.

This clone has more than one count but fewer than ten. The chain carries TRBV19 and TRBJ2-7; 7 positions agree with TRBD1. The CDR3 is made up of 14 amino acids. The J segment lost 5 bases and the V segment lost 5 bases, leaving 9 bases of the junction unmatched. From germline, CDR1 is LNHDA and CDR2 SQIVND (reference sequence). CDR3 bases: TGTGCCAGTAGTCCACAGGGGACGAGGAACGAGCAGTACTTC. This codes for CASSPQGTRNEQYF.

The rearrangement uses TRBV18 and TRBJ1-4, with 8 bases aligning to TRBD1. Germline-derived CDR1 and CDR2 are KGHSH and LQKENI. The ends lost 6 bases at V and 8 bases at J; junction bases unmatched: 5. This CDR3 is built from 13 residues. The CDR3: CASSRGTGEKLFF. The CDR3 nucleotides are TGTGCCAGCTCCCGGGGGACAGGAGAAAAACTGTTTTTT.

The rearrangement links TRBV28 to TRBJ1-5; D gene uncertain. Between the trimmed V and J ends, which lost 1 base and 2 bases, there was a span of 9 bases. The CDR3 consists of 15 residues. Germline assignment: CDR1 MDHEN and CDR2 SYDVKM. CDR3: CASSLLGGGNQPQHF. The CDR3 DNA follows: TGTGCCAGCAGTTTATTAGGTGGAGGCAATCAGCCCCAGCATTTT.

The V call is TRBV30, the J call TRBJ2-7, with a tentative D call TRBD1 (6 bases). Trimming stripped 2 bases from V and 4 bases from J, with 9 bases between. The V gene's germline CDR1 is GTSNPN and CDR2 SVGIG (reference sequence). CDR3 length: 12 residues. The CDR3 loop is CAWSSQGYEQYF. DNA of the CDR3: TGTGCCTGGAGTTCACAGGGATACGAGCAGTACTTC.

This rearrangement joins TRBV5-5 to TRBJ2-7; tentatively, D is TRBD1 (5 bases). The CDR3 contains 15 residues. V shed 0 bases and J shed 3 bases, with 13 bases lying between them. CDR1 is SGHKS and CDR2 is YYEKEE in the germline V gene (reference sequence). This CDR3 reads CASSLGRAMSYEQYF. The CDR3 DNA reads TGTGCCAGCAGCTTGGGCAGGGCGATGAGCTACGAGCAGTACTTC.

V usage is TRBV4-3 and J usage is TRBJ1-2, with TRBD1 identical over 8 bases. Germline V lookup: CDR1 LGHNA, CDR2 YSLEER. This CDR3 has 16 amino acids. Trimming cost V 0 bases and J 3 bases; bases outside gene matches: 6. CDR3 sequence (DNA): TGCGCCAGCAGCCAAGATCCCGGGACAGGAGACTATGGCTACACCTTC. Translation gives CASSQDPGTGDYGYTF.

The V call is TRBV7-2, the J call TRBJ1-4, with D unresolved. CDR1 and CDR2 from the germline V gene are SGHTA and FQGNSA. The CDR3 covers 14 residues. V gave up 9 bases and J gave up 3 bases, with 14 bases separating them. The CDR3 spells CASLKAEANEKLFF. As DNA, the CDR3 is TGTGCCAGTTTGAAGGCGGAGGCTAATGAAAAACTGTTTTTT.

The chain employs TRBV24-1 and TRBJ2-3; TRBD1 matches at 7 bases. The V gene end was trimmed by 5 bases and the J gene end by 7 bases; junction bases not matched to a gene: 11. Germline CDR1 is KGHDR and CDR2 is SFDVKD. The CDR3 length is 15 residues. The CDR3 here is CATSGIEDRRNTQYF. The CDR3 DNA reads as TGTGCCACCAGTGGAATCGAGGACAGGCGTAATACGCAGTATTTT.

The V and J genes are TRBV20-1 and TRBJ2-1, with TRBD2 as a possible D gene (6 bases). Trimming removed 3 bases from V and 0 bases from J, with 18 bases in between. Germline V lookup: CDR1 DFQATT, CDR2 SNEGSKA (reference sequence). This CDR3 contains 17 residues. CDR3 sequence (DNA): TGCAGTGCTAGTTACTCCGGTGCGGGGAGCTCCTACAATGAGCAGTTCTTC. This sequence encodes CSASYSGAGSSYNEQFF.

V usage is TRBV3-1 (or the pseudogene TRBV3-2) and J usage is TRBJ1-2, with D hard to call. The CDR3 sequence is 13 residues long. Trimming shortened V by 3 bases and J by 8 bases, and 13 bases separated the two germline ends. CDR1 and CDR2 from the germline V gene are LGHDT and YNNKEL (reference sequence). The CDR3 protein is CASSHARVAGYTF. The CDR3 nucleotides are TGTGCCAGCAGCCATGCCCGGGTTGCAGGCTACACCTTC.

This clone was recorded a few times. The gene calls are TRBV19 and TRBJ2-7, with a tentative D call TRBD1 (6 bases). Germline assignment: CDR1 LNHDA and CDR2 SQIVND (reference sequence). V was pared by 6 bases and J by 4 bases, with 19 bases between. There are 15 residues in the CDR3. CDR3 nucleotide sequence: TGTGCCAGTAGAAGAGACGGGACACCGACTTACGAGCAGTACTTC. Its protein is CASRRDGTPTYEQYF.

This clone was observed once. The V and J genes are TRBV12-3 or TRBV12-4 and TRBJ2-2; D not resolved. Trimming took off 5 bases at V and 6 bases at J, with 10 bases between the two ends. This CDR3 spans 13 amino acids. For the CDR3, the DNA is TGTGCCAGCAGTAAGCCTTCGTCCGGGGAGCTGTTTTTT. Protein: CASSKPSSGELFF.

The J gene is TRBJ1-2, the V gene TRBV24-1; 7 bases map to TRBD1. The CDR3 is 14 amino acids. The germline gives CDR1 KGHDR, CDR2 SFDVKD. After removal of 4 bases from V and 2 bases from J, the junction contained 3 bases not matched to a gene. The CDR3 is CATSEKGQNYGYTF. The CDR3 region has the DNA TGTGCCACCAGTGAAAAGGGACAGAACTATGGCTACACCTTC.

The chain has TRBV28 and TRBJ2-3; 16 nucleotides align to TRBD2. This CDR3 spans 17 amino acids. The V gene end was trimmed by 7 bases and the J gene end by 2 bases; junction bases not matched to a gene: 6. CDR1 and CDR2 (germline): MDHEN, SYDVKM. As DNA, the CDR3 is TGTGCCAGCATTGGGACTAGCGGGAGGGCCTTCACAGATACGCAGTATTTT. It specifies CASIGTSGRAFTDTQYF.

The gene calls are TRBV15 and TRBJ1-6; D ambiguous. The CDR3 sequence is 13 residues long. Germline CDR1 reads LNHNV; CDR2 reads YYDKDF (reference sequence). Trimming shortened V by 8 bases and J by 8 bases, and 13 bases separated the two germline ends. The CDR3 sequence is CATAETPYSPLHF. CDR3 DNA sequence: TGTGCCACCGCAGAAACCCCATATTCACCCCTCCACTTT.

The V call is TRBV7-3, the J call TRBJ1-3; 8 bases line up with TRBD1. The germline gives CDR1 SGHTA, CDR2 FQGTGA. Trimming at V came to 4 bases and at J to 1 base, leaving 6 bases not matched to a gene. There are 16 residues in the CDR3. The CDR3 is CASSSPGQDSGNTIYF. CDR3 nucleotides: TGTGCCAGCAGCTCCCCGGGACAGGATTCTGGAAACACCATATATTTT. The entire variable domain, with the rest obtained from reference TRBV7-3 and TRBJ1-3, is as follows: GAGVSQTPSNKVTEKGKYVELRCDPISGHTALYWYRQSLGQGPEFLIYFQGTGAADDSGLPNDRFFAVRPEGSVSTLKIQRTERGDSAVYLCASSSPGQDSGNTIYFGEGSWLTVV.

The CDR3 DNA reads as TGTGCCAGCTCACCCTCCCTCGATGAAAAACTGTTTTTT. It translates to CASSPSLDEKLFF. This chain links TRBV18 with TRBJ1-4; D remains unclear. The ends were cut back, 3 bases at V and 6 bases at J, with 8 bases in the middle. Germline CDR1 reads KGHSH; CDR2 reads LQKENI. This CDR3 spans 13 amino acids.

This chain uses TRBV11-2 with TRBJ2-5; 10 bases fit TRBD2. V was pared by 2 bases and J by 5 bases, with 8 bases of the junction left unmatched. CDR3 size: 16 residues. CDR1 is SGHAT and CDR2 is FQNNGV in the germline V gene. CDR3 in amino acids: CASSLWSGRAGETQYF. The CDR3 coding sequence is TGTGCCAGCAGCTTATGGAGCGGGAGGGCCGGGGAGACCCAGTACTTC.

This chain links TRBV7-3 with TRBJ1-1; 9 bases fit TRBD1. J was trimmed by 2 bases and V by 4 bases; bases with no gene match: 11. Germline V gives CDR1 SGHTA, CDR2 FQGTGA. This CDR3 has 17 amino acids. This CDR3 reads CASSSQGAIRPNTEAFF. CDR3 nucleotides: TGTGCCAGCAGCTCACAGGGGGCAATACGACCTAACACTGAAGCTTTCTTT.

The chain couples TRBV4-3 to TRBJ1-5, with 9 bases that match TRBD1. Per the germline V gene, CDR1 is LGHNA and CDR2 is YSLEER. The V gene end was trimmed by 4 bases and the J gene end by 7 bases; junction bases not matched to a gene: 8. The CDR3 is made up of 15 amino acids. The CDR3 DNA is TGCGCCAGCAGCCGATCCACGACAGGGGGACAGCCCCAGCATTTT. Amino acid sequence: CASSRSTTGGQPQHF.

This clone was picked up a small number of times. V is TRBV19 and J is TRBJ2-1; 7 bases align to TRBD1. The V gene's germline CDR1 is LNHDA and CDR2 SQIVND (reference sequence). CDR3 length: 13 amino acids. Trimming at V came to 6 bases and at J to 8 bases, leaving 7 bases not matched to a gene. The chain's CDR3 is CASSYRGGDEQFF. The DNA for the CDR3 is TGTGCCAGTAGCTACAGGGGCGGCGATGAGCAGTTCTTC.

The gene calls are TRBV19 and TRBJ1-4; D gene unclear. The germline V gene has CDR1 LNHDA and CDR2 SQIVND (reference sequence). The CDR3 spans 14 residues. V was shortened by 5 bases and J by 8 bases, with 15 bases between the two germline ends. The DNA for the CDR3 is TGTGCCAGTAGTCGGGTGTCGTCTAGAGAAAAACTGTTTTTT. Translated, it gives CASSRVSSREKLFF.